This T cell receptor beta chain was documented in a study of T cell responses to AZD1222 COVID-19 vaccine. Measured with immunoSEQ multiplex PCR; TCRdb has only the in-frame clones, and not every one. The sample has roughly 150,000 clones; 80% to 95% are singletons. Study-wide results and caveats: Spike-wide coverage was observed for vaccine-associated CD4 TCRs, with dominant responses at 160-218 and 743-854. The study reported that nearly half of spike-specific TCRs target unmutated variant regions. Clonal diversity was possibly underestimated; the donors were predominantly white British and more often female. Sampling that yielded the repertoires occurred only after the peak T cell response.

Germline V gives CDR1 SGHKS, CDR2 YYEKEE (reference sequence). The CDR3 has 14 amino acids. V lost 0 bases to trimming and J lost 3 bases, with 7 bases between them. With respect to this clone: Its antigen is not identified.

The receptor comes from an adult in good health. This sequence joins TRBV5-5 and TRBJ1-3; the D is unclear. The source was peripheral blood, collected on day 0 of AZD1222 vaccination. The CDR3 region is CASSLGQHGNTIYF. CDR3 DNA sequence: TGTGCCAGCAGCTTGGGCCAGCATGGAAACACCATATATTTT.